These T cell receptor beta chains were read from a single sample in a study of CD4+ T cells in melanoma. Here immunoSEQ multiplex PCR was the method, and the copy in TCRdb shows in-frame clones only, minus some. The table includes approximately 11,000 clones, about 72% detected once. Sample: cells from a culture (not recorded whether cultured in vitro). The receptors were sampled from a human donor with melanoma. Both conserved end residues are part of each CDR3. D genes are given only for firm matches.

v_gene,j_gene,d_gene,CDR3aa
TRBV7-6,TRBJ2-1,.,CASSSLSLSSNEQFF
TRBV5-6,TRBJ1-1,.,CASSPAPGDTEAFF
TRBV4-1,TRBJ1-2,TRBD1,CASSLGTGDGYTF
TRBV5-8,TRBJ1-1,.,CASSLVAANTEAFF
TRBV10-3,TRBJ1-6,TRBD1,CAIRALDRGSSPLHF
TRBV18,TRBJ1-2,.,CASSPLGEYGYTF
TRBV6-6,TRBJ2-1,TRBD2,CASSYSRASGGNEQFF
TRBV2,TRBJ2-1,.,CASRVDRYNEQFF
TRBV29-1,TRBJ1-1,.,CSSHLGNTEAFF
TRBV11-2,TRBJ2-1,.,CASSLVVGGLSYNEQFF
TRBV6-5,TRBJ1-2,TRBD1,CASSSAGTGSGYTF
TRBV12-5,TRBJ1-2,.,CASGQNGFYGYTF
TRBV5-1,TRBJ1-1,.,CASRDLMNTEAFF
TRBV7-9,TRBJ1-3,TRBD1,CASSRPGQAQTERNTIYF
TRBV7-9,TRBJ1-4,.,CASSLSVQGEKLFF
TRBV6-5,TRBJ1-1,.,CASSLRGEAFF
TRBV19,TRBJ2-6,.,CASSTFLSAFSSGANVLTF
TRBV11-2,TRBJ2-7,TRBD1,CASSLGDRGHEQYF
TRBV7-9,TRBJ1-2,.,CASSSTPRLGYTF
TRBV5-1,TRBJ2-7,.,CASSPTSLDWDYEQYF
TRBV5-4,TRBJ1-2,TRBD1,CASSLQGGNYGYTF
TRBV5-6,TRBJ1-3,.,CATHMSGAGNTIYF
TRBV5-1,TRBJ2-1,TRBD1,CASDRTGLYNEQFF
TRBV7-2,TRBJ1-1,.,CASSFWGMNTEAFF
TRBV27,TRBJ2-1,.,CASSLWGGAASYNEQFF
TRBV7-2,TRBJ1-5,.,CASSLDSGGGPHQPQHF
TRBV10-2,TRBJ2-1,TRBD2,CASSGWGLSNEQFF
TRBV6-5,TRBJ2-7,.,CASSPTGTRSYEQYF
TRBV2,TRBJ1-4,TRBD1,CASMGRTGVEKLFF
TRBV10-3,TRBJ1-1,TRBD1,CAISEQGQGSTEAFF
TRBV4-1,TRBJ1-2,.,CASSQDPGVWGYTF
TRBV6-5,TRBJ2-3,TRBD1,CASSPDRGRGDTQYF
TRBV9,TRBJ1-3,.,CASSAPEQVSGNTIYF
TRBV5-1,TRBJ2-7,TRBD2,CASSQTSGEDEQYF
TRBV11-2,TRBJ2-2,.,CASSFGLINTGELFF
TRBV7-3,TRBJ1-2,.,CASSLNGRRIGGYTF
TRBV5-1,TRBJ2-3,.,CASSLADTQYF
TRBV18,TRBJ2-2,.,CASSGFTGELFF
TRBV19,TRBJ1-2,TRBD1,CASSGQGSHYGYTF
TRBV19,TRBJ2-5,TRBD1,CASSIVTGGGLETQYF
TRBV5-1,TRBJ1-1,.,CASSLLGPKNTEAFF
TRBV7-3,TRBJ2-3,.,CASSLGSHFADTQYF
TRBV6-1,TRBJ2-1,.,CASRPAFAFNEQFF
TRBV10-3,TRBJ1-1,.,CAISEGAGAFF
TRBV7-9,TRBJ2-1,.,CASSLVGQQGKFF
TRBV11-2,TRBJ1-1,.,CASSLSRLTNTEAFF
TRBV7-3,TRBJ1-2,TRBD1,CASSQGEGYGYTF
TRBV30,TRBJ1-1,TRBD1,CAWRGTGYSEAFF
TRBV5-1,TRBJ2-5,.,CASSSRDPTFRETQYF
TRBV5-1,TRBJ2-1,TRBD2,CASSSSGGPVGEQFF
TRBV2,TRBJ2-7,TRBD1,CASVRDRGLYEQYF
TRBV4-1,TRBJ2-5,TRBD1,CASSRLPSPTGKETQYF
TRBV5-1,TRBJ2-2,TRBD2,CASSHRLAANTGELFF